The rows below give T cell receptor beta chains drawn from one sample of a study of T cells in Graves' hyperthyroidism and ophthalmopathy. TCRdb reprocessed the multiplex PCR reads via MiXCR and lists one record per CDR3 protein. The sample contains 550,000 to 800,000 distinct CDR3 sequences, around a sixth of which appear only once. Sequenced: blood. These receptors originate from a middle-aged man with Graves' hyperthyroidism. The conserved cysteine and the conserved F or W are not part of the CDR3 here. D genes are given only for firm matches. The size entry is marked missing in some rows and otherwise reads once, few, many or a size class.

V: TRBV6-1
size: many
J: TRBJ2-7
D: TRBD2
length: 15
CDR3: ASSEALAGGESYEQY

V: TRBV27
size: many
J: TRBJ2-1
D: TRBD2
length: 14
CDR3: ASSSLGLAGYNEQF

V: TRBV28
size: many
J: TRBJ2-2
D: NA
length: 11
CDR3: ASISGPTGELF

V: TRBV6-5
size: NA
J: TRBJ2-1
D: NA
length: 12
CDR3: ASSYRGTYNERF

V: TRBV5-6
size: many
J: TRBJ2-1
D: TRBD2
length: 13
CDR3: ASSGGLVDVSEQF

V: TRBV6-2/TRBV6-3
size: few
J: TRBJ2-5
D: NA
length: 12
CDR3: ARQGAGFKETQY

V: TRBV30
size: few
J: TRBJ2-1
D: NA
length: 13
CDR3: AWSVLGGARNEQF

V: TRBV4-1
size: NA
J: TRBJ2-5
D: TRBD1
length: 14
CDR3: ASSQESRGNLMTQY

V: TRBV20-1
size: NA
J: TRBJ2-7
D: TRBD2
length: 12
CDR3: SAWTSGGLREQY

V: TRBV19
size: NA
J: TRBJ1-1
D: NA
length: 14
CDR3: ASTPVDERRNTEAF

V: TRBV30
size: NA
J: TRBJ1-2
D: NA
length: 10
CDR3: AWSRGLYGYT

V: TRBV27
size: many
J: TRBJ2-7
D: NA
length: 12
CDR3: ASSFVSEKYEQY

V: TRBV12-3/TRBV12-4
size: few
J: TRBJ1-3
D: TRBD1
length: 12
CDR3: ASSQTGIRNTIY

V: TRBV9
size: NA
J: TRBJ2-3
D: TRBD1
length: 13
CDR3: ASTRRGQGTDTQY

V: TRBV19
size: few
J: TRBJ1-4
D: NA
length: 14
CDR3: ASSTQGGATNEKLF

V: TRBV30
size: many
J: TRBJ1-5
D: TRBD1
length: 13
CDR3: AWRVGGAGNQPQH

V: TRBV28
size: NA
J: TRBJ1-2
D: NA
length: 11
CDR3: ASIYSGADGYT

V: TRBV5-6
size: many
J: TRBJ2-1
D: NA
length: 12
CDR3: ASSGTVTNNEQF

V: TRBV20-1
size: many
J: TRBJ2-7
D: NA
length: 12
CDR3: SASEPSFGYEQY

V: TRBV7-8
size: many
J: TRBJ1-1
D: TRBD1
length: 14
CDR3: ASSLVDRGPFTEAF

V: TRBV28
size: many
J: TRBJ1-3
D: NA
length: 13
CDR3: ASSHYRDSGNTIY

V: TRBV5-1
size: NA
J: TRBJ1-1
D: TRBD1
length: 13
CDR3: ASSLQGARATEAF

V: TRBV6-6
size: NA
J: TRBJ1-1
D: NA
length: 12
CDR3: ASSYSRWATEAF

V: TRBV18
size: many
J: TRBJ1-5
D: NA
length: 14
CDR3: ASSPNSGGGNQPQH

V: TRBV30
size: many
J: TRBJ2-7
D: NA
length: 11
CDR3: AWSVTYPYEQY

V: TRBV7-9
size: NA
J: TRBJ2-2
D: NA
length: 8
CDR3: ASSKRGLF

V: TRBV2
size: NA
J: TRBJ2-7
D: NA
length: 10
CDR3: ASSGDSLEQY

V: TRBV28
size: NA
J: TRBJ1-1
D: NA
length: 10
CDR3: ASSLIGFEAF

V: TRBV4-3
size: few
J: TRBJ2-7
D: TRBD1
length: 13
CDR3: ASSQEGDSRYEQY

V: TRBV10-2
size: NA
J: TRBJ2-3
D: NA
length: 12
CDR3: ASRRELSTDTQY

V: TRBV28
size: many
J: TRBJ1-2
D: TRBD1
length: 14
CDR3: ASSIRWDRTRAGYT

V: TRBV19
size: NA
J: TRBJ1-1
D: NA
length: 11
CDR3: ASSEQAYTEAF

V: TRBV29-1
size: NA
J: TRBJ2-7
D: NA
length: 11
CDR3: SVRDGIPYEQY

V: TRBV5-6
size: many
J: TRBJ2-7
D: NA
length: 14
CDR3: ASSHGLDTSSYEQY

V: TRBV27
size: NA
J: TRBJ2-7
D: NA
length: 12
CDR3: ASSFQSSAYEQY

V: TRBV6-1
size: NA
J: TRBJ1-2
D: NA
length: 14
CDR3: ATSGAEKDSPYGYT

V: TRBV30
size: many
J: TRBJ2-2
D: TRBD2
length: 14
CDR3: AWTGGTDGNTGELF

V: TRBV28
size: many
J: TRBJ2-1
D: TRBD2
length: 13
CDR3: ASSSGTSPYNEQF

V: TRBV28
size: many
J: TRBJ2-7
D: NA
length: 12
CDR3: ASTPTGGLYEQY

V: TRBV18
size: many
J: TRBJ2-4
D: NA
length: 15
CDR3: ASSPRGAALAKNIQY

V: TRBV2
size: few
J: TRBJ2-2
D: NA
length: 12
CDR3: ASSAIQGSGELF

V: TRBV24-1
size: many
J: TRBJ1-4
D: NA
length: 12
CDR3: ATTMTRRNEKLF

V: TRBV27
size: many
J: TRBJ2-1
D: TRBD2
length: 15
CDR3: ASSLWGLAVSYNEQF

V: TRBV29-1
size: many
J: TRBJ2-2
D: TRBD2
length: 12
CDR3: SVDTSGNTGELF

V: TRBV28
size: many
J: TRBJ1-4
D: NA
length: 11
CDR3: ASRGGLAEKLF

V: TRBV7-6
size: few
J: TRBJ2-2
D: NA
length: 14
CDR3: ASSLGQVTNTGELF

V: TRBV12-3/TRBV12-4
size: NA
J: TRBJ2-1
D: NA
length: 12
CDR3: VSSLGAGAGEQF

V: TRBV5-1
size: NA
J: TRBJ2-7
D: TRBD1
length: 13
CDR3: ASSESGTGFDEQY

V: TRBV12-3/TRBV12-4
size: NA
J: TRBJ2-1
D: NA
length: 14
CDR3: ASRPTLGHRANEQF

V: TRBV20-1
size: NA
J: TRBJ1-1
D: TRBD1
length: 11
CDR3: SAAQGLNTEAF

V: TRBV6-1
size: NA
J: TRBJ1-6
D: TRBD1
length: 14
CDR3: ASSYRDRGYNSPLH

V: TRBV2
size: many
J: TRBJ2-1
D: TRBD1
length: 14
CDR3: ASSEALGTGGYEQF

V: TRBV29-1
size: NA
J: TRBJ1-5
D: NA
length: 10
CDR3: SVGGLNQPQH

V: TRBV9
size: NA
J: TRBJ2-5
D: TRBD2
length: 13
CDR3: ASSTAGGSGETQY

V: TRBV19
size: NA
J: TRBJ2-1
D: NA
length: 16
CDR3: ASSKQQERIRSYNEQF